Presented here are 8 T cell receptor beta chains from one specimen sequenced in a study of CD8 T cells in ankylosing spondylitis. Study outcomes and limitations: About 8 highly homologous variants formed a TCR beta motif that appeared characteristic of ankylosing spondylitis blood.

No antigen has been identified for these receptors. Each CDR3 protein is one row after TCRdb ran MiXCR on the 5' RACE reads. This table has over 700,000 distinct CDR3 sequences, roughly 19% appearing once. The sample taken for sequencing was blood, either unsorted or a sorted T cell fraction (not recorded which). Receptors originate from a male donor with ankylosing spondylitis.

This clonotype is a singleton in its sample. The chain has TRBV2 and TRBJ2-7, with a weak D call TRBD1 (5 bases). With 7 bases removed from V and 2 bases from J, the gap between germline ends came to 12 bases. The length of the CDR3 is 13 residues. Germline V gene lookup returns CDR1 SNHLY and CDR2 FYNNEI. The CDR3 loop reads CASNTGQTYEQYF. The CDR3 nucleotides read TGTGCCAGCAACACAGGACAAACCTACGAGCAGTACTTC.

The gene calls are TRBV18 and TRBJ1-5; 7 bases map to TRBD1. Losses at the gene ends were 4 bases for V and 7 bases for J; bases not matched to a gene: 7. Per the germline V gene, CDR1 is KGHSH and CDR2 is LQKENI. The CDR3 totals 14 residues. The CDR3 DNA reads TGTGCCAGCTCACTACAGGGGTTCGACCAGCCCCAGCATTTT. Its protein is CASSLQGFDQPQHF.

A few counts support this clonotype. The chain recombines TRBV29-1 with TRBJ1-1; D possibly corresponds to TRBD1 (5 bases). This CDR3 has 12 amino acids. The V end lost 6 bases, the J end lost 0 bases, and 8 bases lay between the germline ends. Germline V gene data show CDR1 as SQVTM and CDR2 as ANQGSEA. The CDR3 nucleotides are TGCAGCGTACAGGTGATGAACACTGAAGCTTTCTTT. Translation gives CSVQVMNTEAFF.

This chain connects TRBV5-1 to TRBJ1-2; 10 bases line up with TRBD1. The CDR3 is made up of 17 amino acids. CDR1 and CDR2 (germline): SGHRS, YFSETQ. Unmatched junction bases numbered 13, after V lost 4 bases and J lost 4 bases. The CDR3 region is CASSETGTGVPIYGYTF. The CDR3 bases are TGCGCCAGCAGCGAAACCGGGACAGGGGTCCCCATCTATGGCTACACCTTC.

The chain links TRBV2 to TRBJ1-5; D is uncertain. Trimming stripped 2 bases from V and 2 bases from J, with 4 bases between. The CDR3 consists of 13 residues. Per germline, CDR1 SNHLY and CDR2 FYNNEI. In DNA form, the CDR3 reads TGTGCCAGCAGTGAAAACGGCAATCAGCCCCAGCATTTT. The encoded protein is CASSENGNQPQHF. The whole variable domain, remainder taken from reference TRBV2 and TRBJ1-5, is EPEVTQTPSHQVTQMGQEVILRCVPISNHLYFYWYRQILGQKVEFLVSFYNNEISEKSEIFDDQFSVERPDGSNFTLKIRSTKLEDSAMYFCASSENGNQPQHFGDGTRLSIL.

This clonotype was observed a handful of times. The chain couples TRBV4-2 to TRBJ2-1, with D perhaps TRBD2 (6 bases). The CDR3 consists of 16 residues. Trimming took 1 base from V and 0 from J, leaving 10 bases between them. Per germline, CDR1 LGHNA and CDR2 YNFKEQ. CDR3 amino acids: CASSQVPGSSYNEQFF. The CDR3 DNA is TGTGCCAGCAGCCAAGTTCCCGGGAGCTCCTACAATGAGCAGTTCTTC.

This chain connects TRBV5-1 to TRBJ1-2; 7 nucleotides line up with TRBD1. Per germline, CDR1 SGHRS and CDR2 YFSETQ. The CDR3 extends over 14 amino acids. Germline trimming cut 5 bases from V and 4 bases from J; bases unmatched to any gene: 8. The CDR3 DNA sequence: TGCGCCAGCAGTACCACCGGGACAGCCTATGGCTACACCTTC. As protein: CASSTTGTAYGYTF.

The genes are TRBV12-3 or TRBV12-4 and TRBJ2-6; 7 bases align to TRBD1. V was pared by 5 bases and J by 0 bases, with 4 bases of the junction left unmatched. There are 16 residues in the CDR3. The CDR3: CASSADRTSGANVLTF. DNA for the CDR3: TGTGCCAGCAGTGCGGACAGGACCTCTGGGGCCAACGTCCTGACTTTC.